This T cell receptor beta chain derives from a study of blood T cell repertoires in COVID-19 (dated by TCRdb to 2019 to 2021). With respect to the entire study: Samples covering the acute and convalescent phases of COVID-19 were provided by collaborators in the United States, Italy and Spain. HLA class I and class II types, where available, came from metadata supplied by the sample provider rather than from assay-based typing. The samples were drawn from the first 160 participants of the ongoing ImmuneRACE study and from 950 to 1,500 subjects provided by 6 global collaborators. The material from the prospective study consisted of cDNA or gDNA derived from T cells, B-cell-depleted T cells, or PBMCs. A de-identified subject ID, COVID-19 status, age in years and sex were almost always included in the sample metadata. A freely available public database, intended as a resource for researchers studying the immune response to SARS-CoV-2, is where the repertoires were released. Deeply sampled blood TCRbeta repertoires from subjects exposed to, actively infected with, or recovered from COVID-19 were included in the dataset. Results the study describes overall, beyond this receptor: The amount of clinical and demographic metadata varied by source and participant and was provided uncurated.

For this chain, trimming is 2 bases at the V end and 8 bases at the J end, and the number of junction bases without a gene match is 4. Based on the germline V gene, the CDR1 and CDR2 sequences are MGHDK and SYGVNS. Its CDR3 holds 13 amino acids, cysteine through phenylalanine. The DNA shown is the 39-base CDR3, in frame from base 1. As regards this clone: Its antigen has not been determined. The sample holds no much larger clone one base away, and base qualities are not on file.

The immunoSEQ Assay, a bias-controlled multiplex PCR, was used to amplify TCRbeta CDR3 regions from genomic DNA. The paper's data handling went like this. The number of nucleated cells in each sample was estimated by amplification of reference gene primers within the assay. To quantify the absolute abundance of each unique TCRbeta CDR3 rearrangement, sequence reads were collapsed and filtered. For each sample, productive Simpson clonality was calculated by taking the square root of Simpson's diversity index across productive rearrangements. TCRdb stores this immuneACCESS table with in-frame sequences only. Part of the clones is absent; in the studies checked, under half of the shortfall reflects unresolved V genes, and no reason is known for the rest. V and J calls plus clone size are reproduced from that table; the DNA served to infer D and trimming. This sample is represented by approximately 46,000 clones; roughly 83% of them were singletons. 10% to 15% of the sample comes from the top ten.

The collaborating institutions used their own protocols to collect whole blood in K2EDTA tubes. For TCRbeta analysis, collaborator samples were shipped as frozen whole blood, as isolated PBMCs, or as DNA extracted from either sample type. Sequenced: peripheral blood. This TCR was recovered from a human donor in a cohort sampled during active COVID-19. Rearrangement joined TRBV25-1 to TRBJ1-2, with 8 bases in between that match TRBD1. The DNA reads as follows: TGTGCCAGCAGTGAAGGACAGGGCGGCGGCTACACCTTC. Its protein reads: CASSEGQGGGYTF.